Presented here are 5 T cell receptor beta chains from one specimen sequenced in a study of monozygotic twins with inflammatory bowel disease. Following a re-call of the 5' RACE reads, TCRdb has one entry per CDR3 protein and lacks DNA. The record lists just over 300,000 distinct CDR3 sequences, of which the ten most abundant hold 5.6%. Source material: blood. These receptors all stem from a human donor with ulcerative colitis or Crohn's disease, or a healthy co-twin of an affected twin (not recorded which).

The rearrangement joins TRBV6-6 to TRBJ2-7; TCRdb's D gene call, TRBD1, goes unchecked for lack of DNA. The CDR3 contains 13 residues. Germline CDR1 reads MNHNY; CDR2 reads SVGAGI (reference sequence). The chain's CDR3 is CASRRGKDYEQYF.

J is TRBJ2-3 and V is TRBV29-1. The CDR3 runs to 13 residues. Germline assignment: CDR1 SQVTM and CDR2 ANQGSEA. The CDR3: CSVEPRSPDTQYF.

The CDR3 sequence: CASSLWGPGQGGNEQFF. The genes are TRBV12-3 or TRBV12-4 and TRBJ2-1; TCRdb returns TRBD1, unconfirmable since there is no DNA. The CDR3 has 17 amino acids.

V and J are TRBV5-6 and TRBJ2-4; without DNA, the TCRdb call of TRBD1 cannot be checked. Looked up from germline, CDR1 is SGHDT and CDR2 is YYEEEE. CDR3 length: 13 residues. The CDR3 loop reads CASSPPGGIIQYF. The full variable domain, with the rest looked up from reference TRBV5-6 and TRBJ2-4, is DAGVTQSPTHLIKTRGQQVTLRCSPKSGHDTVSWYQQALGQGPQFIFQYYEEEERQRGNFPDRFSGHQFPNYSSELNVNALLLGDSALYLCASSPPGGIIQYFGAGTRLSVL.

The rearrangement links TRBV9 to TRBJ2-1. From germline, CDR1 is SGDLS and CDR2 YYNGEE. CDR3 length: 13 amino acids. Here the CDR3 reads CASSPHVGNEQFF.